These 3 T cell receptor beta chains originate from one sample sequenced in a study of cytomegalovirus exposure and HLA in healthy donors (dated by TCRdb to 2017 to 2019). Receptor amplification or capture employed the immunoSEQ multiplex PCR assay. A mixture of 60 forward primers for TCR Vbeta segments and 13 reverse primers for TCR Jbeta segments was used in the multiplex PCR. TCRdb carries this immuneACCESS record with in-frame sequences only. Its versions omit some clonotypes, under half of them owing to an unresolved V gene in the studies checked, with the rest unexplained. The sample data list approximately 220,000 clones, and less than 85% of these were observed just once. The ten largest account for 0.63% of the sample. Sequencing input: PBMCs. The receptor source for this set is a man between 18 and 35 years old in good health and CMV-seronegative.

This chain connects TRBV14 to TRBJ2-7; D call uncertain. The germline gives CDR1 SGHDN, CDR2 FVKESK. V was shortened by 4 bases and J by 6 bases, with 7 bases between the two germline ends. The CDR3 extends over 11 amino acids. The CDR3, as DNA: TGTGCCAGCAGCCCCTTTTTCGAGCAGTACTTC. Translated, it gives CASSPFFEQYF.

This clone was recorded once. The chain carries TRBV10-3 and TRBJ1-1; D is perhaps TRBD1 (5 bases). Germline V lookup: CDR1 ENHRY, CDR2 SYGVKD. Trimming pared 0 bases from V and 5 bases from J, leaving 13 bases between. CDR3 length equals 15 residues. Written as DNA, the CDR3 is TGTGCCATCAGTGAGTCATCTATGGGGGGGACTGAAGCTTTCTTT. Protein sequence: CAISESSMGGTEAFF.

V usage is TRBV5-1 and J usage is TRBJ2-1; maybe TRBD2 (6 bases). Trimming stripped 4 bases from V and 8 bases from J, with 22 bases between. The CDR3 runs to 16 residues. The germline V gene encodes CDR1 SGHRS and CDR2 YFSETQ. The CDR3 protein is CASSGDPRGVGYEQFF. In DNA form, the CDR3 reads TGCGCCAGCAGCGGAGACCCGCGGGGAGTAGGCTATGAGCAGTTCTTC.